This T cell receptor beta chain was captured by sequencing in a study of T cells in Graves' hyperthyroidism and ophthalmopathy. As for the study in general: The initial diagnosis was the point when peripheral blood was collected, ahead of any treatment.

Germline-derived CDR1 and CDR2 are SNHLY and FYNNEI. V was trimmed by 4 bases and J by 2 bases, leaving 11 bases between them. The CDR3 covers 15 residues. In its sample, this clonotype was seen many times. Its antigen remains unidentified. Amplified TCR beta CDR3 regions came from RNA transcripts. Initially, a first-round RT-PCR of the TCR CDR3 employed the HTBI primer set. TCRdb re-called the multiplex PCR reads through MiXCR, storing one row per CDR3 protein. In the table there are 500,000 to 600,000 distinct CDR3 sequences, 16% of which are singletons. Diagnosis of hyperthyroidism was new in patients aged 18 to 65, and its duration was under 2 months. The diagnostic basis comprised clinical symptoms, serum thyroxine and TRAb, thyroid ultrasound and orbital computed tomography. Study findings and constraints: Most thyroid-expanded clonotypes above 0.001 were also found in blood.

The origin of this receptor is a woman aged 18-30 years with Graves' hyperthyroidism. The V call is TRBV2, the J call TRBJ2-2; D possibly corresponds to TRBD2 (6 bases). Sequenced: blood. The CDR3 is CASSVEGENTGELFF. The CDR3 DNA is TGTGCCAGCAGTGTGGAGGGCGAAAACACCGGGGAGCTGTTTTTT.